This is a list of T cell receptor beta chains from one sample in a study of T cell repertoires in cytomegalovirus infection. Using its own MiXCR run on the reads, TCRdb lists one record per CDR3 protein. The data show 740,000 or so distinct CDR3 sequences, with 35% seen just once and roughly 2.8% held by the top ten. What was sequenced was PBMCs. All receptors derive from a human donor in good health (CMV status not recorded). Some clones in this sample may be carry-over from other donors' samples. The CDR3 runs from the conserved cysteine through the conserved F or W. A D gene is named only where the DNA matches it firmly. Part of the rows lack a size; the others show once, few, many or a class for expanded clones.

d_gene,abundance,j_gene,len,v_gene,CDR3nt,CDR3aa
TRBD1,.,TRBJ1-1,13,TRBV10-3,TGTGCCACCTCGGACAGGGGGCCGTCTGAAGCTTTCTTT,CATSDRGPSEAFF
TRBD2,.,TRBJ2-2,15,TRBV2,TGTGCCAGCAGTGCGACTAGCGGCAACACCGGGGAGCTGTTTTTT,CASSATSGNTGELFF
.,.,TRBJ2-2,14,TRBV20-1,TGCAGTGCTAGGAAGGGGGGGAGCGCCGGGGAGCTGTTTTTT,CSARKGGSAGELFF
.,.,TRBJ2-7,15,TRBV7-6,TGTGCCAGCAGCTTATCGCGGAGATTCTATGGGGAGCAGTACTTC,CASSLSRRFYGEQYF
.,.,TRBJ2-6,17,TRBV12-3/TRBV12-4,TGTGCCAGCAGGGGCGGGACAGAGCACTCTGGGGCCAACGTCCTGACTTTC,CASRGGTEHSGANVLTF
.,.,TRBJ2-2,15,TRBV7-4,TGTGCCAGCAGCTCCCAGAGGGGGTTTCCCGGGGAGCTGTTTTTT,CASSSQRGFPGELFF
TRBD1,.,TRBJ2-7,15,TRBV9,TGTGCCAGCAGCGTCACCGGGACAGGGGTGGCCGAGCAGTACTTC,CASSVTGTGVAEQYF
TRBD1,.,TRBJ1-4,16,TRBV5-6,TGTGCCAGCAGCGACCCCCGACAGGGGTGGAATGAAAAACTGTTTTTT,CASSDPRQGWNEKLFF
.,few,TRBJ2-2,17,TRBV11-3,TGTGCCAGCAGCTTAGCCTGGGGGAGTGCGGGCACCGGGGAGCTGTTTTTT,CASSLAWGSAGTGELFF
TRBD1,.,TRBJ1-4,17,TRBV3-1,TGTGCCAGCAGCCCCCACAGGGGGCTGGCAACTAATGAAAAACTGTTTTTT,CASSPHRGLATNEKLFF
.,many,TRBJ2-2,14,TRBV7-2,TGTGCCAGCGCCGGACTCAAGAACACCGGGGAGCTGTTTTTT,CASAGLKNTGELFF
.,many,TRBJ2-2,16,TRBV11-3,TGTGCCAGCAGCTTAGATTCCGTTGCGAACACCGGGGAGCTGTTTTTT,CASSLDSVANTGELFF
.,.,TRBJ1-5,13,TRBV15,TGTGCCACCAGCACGGACAGCAATCAGCCCCAGCATTTT,CATSTDSNQPQHF
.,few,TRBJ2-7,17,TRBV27,TGTGCCAGCAGTTTATCGGGCGGGGACAGTTTGGACTACGAGCAGTACTTC,CASSLSGGDSLDYEQYF
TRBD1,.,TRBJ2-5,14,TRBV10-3,TGTGCCATCAGCCGGGACAGGGCCCAAGAGACCCAGTACTTC,CAISRDRAQETQYF
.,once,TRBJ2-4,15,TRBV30,TGTGCCTGGAAGTTTGGGGAAACGAGCAAAAACATTCAGTACTTC,CAWKFGETSKNIQYF
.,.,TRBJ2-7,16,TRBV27,TGTGCCAGCAGTCATAAACAGGGCCGGGGCTCCTACGAGCAGTACTTC,CASSHKQGRGSYEQYF
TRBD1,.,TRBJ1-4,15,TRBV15,TGTGCCACCAGCACCAACAGGGGGTGGGGTGAAAAACTGTTTTTT,CATSTNRGWGEKLFF
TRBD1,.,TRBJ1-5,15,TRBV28,TGTGCCAGCAGACAGGGAGGGGGCGTTCATCAGCCCCAGCATTTT,CASRQGGGVHQPQHF
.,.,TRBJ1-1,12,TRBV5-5,TGTGCCAGCGAAGATATGAACACTGAAGCTTTCTTT,CASEDMNTEAFF
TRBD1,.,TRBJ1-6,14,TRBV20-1,TGCAGTGCTAGACAGGGGGCCTCTAATTCACCCCTCCACTTT,CSARQGASNSPLHF
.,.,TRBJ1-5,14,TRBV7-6,TGTGCCAGCAGCCCTGACTTGTCCGTTCCGCCCCAGCATTTT,CASSPDLSVPPQHF
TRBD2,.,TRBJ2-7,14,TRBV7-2,TGTGCCAGCAGCTTTATAGCGGGTCCCTACGAGCAGTACTTC,CASSFIAGPYEQYF
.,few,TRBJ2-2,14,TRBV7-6,TGTGCCAGCAGCTTGCAGAATTACCCCGGGGAGCTGTTTTTT,CASSLQNYPGELFF
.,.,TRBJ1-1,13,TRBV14,TGTGCCAGCAGCCAAGGGTTCCAGATTGTAGCTTTCTTT,CASSQGFQIVAFF
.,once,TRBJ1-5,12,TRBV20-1,TGCAGTGCTAGGAGTATAGGCCAGCCCCAGCATTTT,CSARSIGQPQHF
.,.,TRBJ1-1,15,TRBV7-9,TGTGCCAGCAGCTTATTCCAGGGGAGGAACACTGAAGCTTTCTTT,CASSLFQGRNTEAFF
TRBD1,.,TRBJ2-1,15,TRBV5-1,TGCGCCAGCAGCGCGACAGGGCCGTCTTACAATGAGCAGTTCTTC,CASSATGPSYNEQFF
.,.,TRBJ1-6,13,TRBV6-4,TGTGCCAGCAGTGACAGGGATAATTCCACCCTCCACTTT,CASSDRDNSTLHF
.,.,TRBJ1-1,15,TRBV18,TGTGCCAGCTCACCACTAGAACAGGGGAACACTGAAGCTTTCTTT,CASSPLEQGNTEAFF
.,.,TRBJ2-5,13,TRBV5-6,TGTGCCAGCACCGACACGTACCAAGAGACCCAGTACTTC,CASTDTYQETQYF
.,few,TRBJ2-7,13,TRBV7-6,TGTGCCAGCAGCTACGAGACAGCCTACGAGCAGTACTTC,CASSYETAYEQYF
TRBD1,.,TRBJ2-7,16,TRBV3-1,TGTGCCAGCAGCCAAGATAGAGGGGGCATCATCTACGAGCAGTACTTC,CASSQDRGGIIYEQYF
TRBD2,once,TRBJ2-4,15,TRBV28,TGTGCCAGCAGTTCTAGCGGGGTAGCCAAACACATTCAGTACTTC,CASSSSGVAKHIQYF
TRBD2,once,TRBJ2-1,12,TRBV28,TGTGCCAGCAGTTCCCCGCGGGGGAAGCAGTTCTTC,CASSSPRGKQFF
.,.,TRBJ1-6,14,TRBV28,TGTGCCAGCAGTAACGGTCCTCATAATTCACCCCTCCACTTT,CASSNGPHNSPLHF
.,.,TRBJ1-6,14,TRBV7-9,TGTGCCAGCAGCCCCCCCGTTACCGCAGCACCCCTCCACTTT,CASSPPVTAAPLHF
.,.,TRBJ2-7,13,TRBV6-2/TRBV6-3,TGTGACAGCACCTCCAGGCTCGACTACGAGCAGTACTTC,CDSTSRLDYEQYF
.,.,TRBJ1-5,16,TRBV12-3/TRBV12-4,TGTGCCAGCAGTTTAGCAGGGGGGATTAGCAATCAGCCCCAGCATTTT,CASSLAGGISNQPQHF
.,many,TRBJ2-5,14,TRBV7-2,TGTGCCAGCAGCCGTCTAGCGAGAGGGGAGCCCCAGTACTTC,CASSRLARGEPQYF
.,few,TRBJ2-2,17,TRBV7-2,TGTGCCAGCACATTCCAGGGGGGTGTTCTCGTCACCGGGGAGCTGTTTTTT,CASTFQGGVLVTGELFF
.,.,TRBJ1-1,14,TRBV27,TGTGCCAGCAGTTGGCAGGGGTCTGGCACTGAAGCTTTCTTT,CASSWQGSGTEAFF
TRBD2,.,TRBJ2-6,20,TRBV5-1,TGCGCCAGCAGCTTGAGTCGGCTAGCGGGAGGATCTTCTGGGGCCAACGTCCTGACTTTC,CASSLSRLAGGSSGANVLTF
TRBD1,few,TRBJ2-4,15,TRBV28,TGTGCCAGCAGTCCAGACAGGGTCGGGATAAACATTCAGTACTTC,CASSPDRVGINIQYF
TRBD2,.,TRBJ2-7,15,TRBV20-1,TGCAGTGCTAGAGTGCCGGGACTAGCGGTAAGCGAGCAGTACTTC,CSARVPGLAVSEQYF
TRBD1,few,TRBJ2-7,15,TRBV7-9,TGTGCCAGCAGCCTTAGCCGGGACAGCTTGTACGAGCAGTACTTC,CASSLSRDSLYEQYF
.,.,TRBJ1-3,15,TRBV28,TGTGCCAGCAGTGCCGGGACACCTCGAAGAGACACCATATATTTT,CASSAGTPRRDTIYF
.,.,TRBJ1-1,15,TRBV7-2,TGTGCCAGCAGCTTAGCGCGACGGCGGAACACTGAAGCTTTCTTT,CASSLARRRNTEAFF
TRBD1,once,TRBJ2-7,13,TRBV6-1,TGTGCCAGCAGCAGGGGGACATGTCACGAGCAGTACTTC,CASSRGTCHEQYF
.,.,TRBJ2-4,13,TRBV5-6,TGTGCCAGCAGCGGGGAGGTGGAAAACATTCAGTACTTC,CASSGEVENIQYF
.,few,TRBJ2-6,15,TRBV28,TGTGCCAGCACCCCACGGGTTGCTGGGGCCAACGTCCTGACTTTC,CASTPRVAGANVLTF
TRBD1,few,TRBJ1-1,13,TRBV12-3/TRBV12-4,TGTGCCAGCATGGGACAGGCCAACACTGAAGCTTTCTTT,CASMGQANTEAFF
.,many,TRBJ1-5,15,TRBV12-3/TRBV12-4,TGTGCCAGCAGTTTACGGCAGGGGAGAGGACAGCCCCAGCATTTT,CASSLRQGRGQPQHF